A selection of T cell receptor beta chains follows, all from one sample in a study of OX40 agonist ivuxolimab in advanced cancers. Measured with immunoSEQ multiplex PCR; TCRdb has only the in-frame clones, and not every one. The repertoire includes over 85,000 clones, about 90% of them detected once, and around 5.2% sits in the top ten. This specimen was CD4+ or CD8+ T cells sorted from blood, taken in a trial of the OX40 agonist ivuxolimab. The receptors here all came from an adult with an advanced solid tumor such as melanoma, head and neck, liver or kidney cancer. Both conserved end residues are part of each CDR3. The D gene is left open where the match is weak.

j_call | d_call | cdr3_length | v_call | cdr3_aa
TRBJ2-1 | TRBD2 | 16 | TRBV19 | CASRLAVYSSYNEQFF
TRBJ1-5 | NA | 17 | TRBV6-1 | CASSVPGPLYSNQPQHF
TRBJ1-2 | NA | 13 | TRBV30 | CAWSLGINYGYTF
TRBJ2-1 | NA | 12 | TRBV7-2 | CASSPQENEQFF
TRBJ1-2 | NA | 16 | TRBV4-1 | CASSQDGAGRGYGYTF
TRBJ1-2 | NA | 17 | TRBV13 | CASSLVGGAGRGYGYTF
TRBJ2-7 | NA | 15 | TRBV21-1 | CASSKVERSSYEQYF
TRBJ2-1 | TRBD2 | 17 | TRBV5-1 | CASSFSQIGRGFNEQFF
TRBJ1-3 | TRBD1 | 14 | TRBV6-5 | CASRSGQGGVTIYF
TRBJ1-2 | NA | 15 | TRBV6-6 | CASSYPGGSVYGYTF
TRBJ2-7 | NA | 14 | TRBV4-2 | CASSQGGGGYEQYF
TRBJ1-1 | NA | 16 | TRBV14 | CASSQMGRGWNTEAFF
TRBJ1-2 | TRBD1 | 14 | TRBV7-2 | CASSQMTGFKGYTF
TRBJ1-3 | NA | 13 | TRBV5-1 | CASRLASGNTIYF
TRBJ1-5 | NA | 13 | TRBV4-2 | CASSQDVNQPQHF
TRBJ1-5 | TRBD1 | 12 | TRBV28 | CASSLGRQGRHF
TRBJ1-1 | NA | 13 | TRBV15 | CATSRDRADQAFF
TRBJ2-4 | TRBD1 | 13 | TRBV7-9 | CASGTNVESDRDF
TRBJ1-2 | NA | 13 | TRBV28 | CASIMGGSNGYTF
TRBJ2-1 | NA | 14 | TRBV10-3 | CAISGVGSYNEQFF
TRBJ2-2 | NA | 13 | TRBV10-3 | CAASSANTGELFF
TRBJ2-2 | NA | 13 | TRBV27 | CASSFRVTGELFF
TRBJ1-2 | NA | 13 | TRBV6-5 | CASIPSVQGGYTF
TRBJ2-7 | NA | 14 | TRBV5-1 | CASSLAGSSYEQYF
TRBJ1-1 | TRBD1 | 14 | TRBV9 | CASSVEYRGGEAFF
TRBJ2-7 | TRBD1 | 14 | TRBV7-9 | CASSSRDRGYEQYF
TRBJ1-1 | NA | 17 | TRBV4-1 | CASSHPHDGNKDTEAFF
TRBJ2-7 | TRBD1 | 14 | TRBV10-3 | CATLQGTVTYEQYF
TRBJ1-5 | TRBD1 | 15 | TRBV18 | CASSPGDRGNQPQHF
TRBJ2-2 | TRBD1 | 16 | TRBV19 | CASSGGQGSNTGELFF
TRBJ2-5 | NA | 16 | TRBV7-6 | CASSLRGSGRQETQYF
TRBJ2-1 | NA | 13 | TRBV9 | CASSVVEYNEQFF
TRBJ2-3 | TRBD2 | 15 | TRBV6-6 | CASTDRGGSTDTQYF
TRBJ2-3 | NA | 17 | TRBV7-9 | CASSQPLSDGGADTQYF
TRBJ1-1 | TRBD1 | 13 | TRBV30 | CAWKGQGATEAFF
TRBJ2-5 | TRBD2 | 16 | TRBV5-1 | CASSFGTSGSQETQYF
TRBJ1-1 | TRBD1 | 14 | TRBV27 | CASSYRGRNTEAFF
TRBJ2-7 | NA | 13 | TRBV29-1 | CSVVKGNTYEQYF
TRBJ1-2 | NA | 14 | TRBV14 | CASSPNRVVGGYTF
TRBJ1-5 | TRBD1 | 14 | TRBV19 | CASSALDRDQPQHF
TRBJ1-5 | NA | 17 | TRBV5-8 | CASSLKTLTYSNQPQHF
TRBJ1-4 | NA | 16 | TRBV5-8 | CASSSGQTATNEKLFF
TRBJ2-1 | NA | 16 | TRBV7-6 | CASSPGGAVSYNEQFF
TRBJ2-1 | TRBD2 | 15 | TRBV19 | CASSIEREGHNEQFF
TRBJ2-1 | NA | 15 | TRBV13 | CASSLQGMIDNEQFF
TRBJ1-5 | NA | 13 | TRBV30 | CAWSWQGDQPQHF
TRBJ2-3 | TRBD1 | 17 | TRBV5-6 | CASSLTGVSPRTDTQYF
TRBJ1-5 | NA | 14 | TRBV27 | CASSSQYSNQPQHF
TRBJ1-2 | NA | 13 | TRBV7-3 | CASSLLGGGGYTF
TRBJ2-6 | NA | 13 | TRBV19 | CASRSSGANVLTF
TRBJ2-1 | NA | 14 | TRBV13 | CASSLSAGNNEQFF
TRBJ2-7 | NA | 15 | TRBV6-5 | CASRGGTGRTYEQYF
TRBJ2-1 | NA | 13 | TRBV6-6 | CASSITFSNEQFF